The next 27 T cell receptor beta chains were all read from a single sample in a study of T cell responses to AZD1222 COVID-19 vaccine. The assay was immunoSEQ multiplex PCR, and TCRdb's table has in-frame clones only and misses some. Here the sample spans tens of thousands of clones, more than 75% being singletons. Source: peripheral blood, taken on day 0 of MenACWY control vaccination. The receptors were sampled from an adult in good health.

The chain couples TRBV28 to TRBJ1-2; possibly TRBD1 for D (6 bases). The CDR3 length is 11 residues. V was cut by 6 bases and J by 9 bases, with 11 bases left in between. Germline loops: CDR1 MDHEN, CDR2 SYDVKM. CDR3 protein: CASSKGGSYTF. The CDR3 nucleotides are TGTGCCAGCAGCAAGGGGGGAAGCTACACCTTC.

The chain combines TRBV18 with TRBJ1-2, with D possibly TRBD1 on 6 matching bases. CDR3 size: 14 residues. V was cut by 3 bases and J by 12 bases, with 20 bases left in between. Germline CDR1 KGHSH, CDR2 LQKENI. The CDR3 reads CASSPGTQGHPDTF. The CDR3, as DNA: TGTGCCAGCTCACCGGGGACGCAGGGACACCCCGACACCTTC.

The genes are TRBV19 and TRBJ2-3; possible D gene TRBD2, 6 bases. The germline V gene has CDR1 LNHDA and CDR2 SQIVND (reference sequence). V lost 5 bases, J lost 6 bases, and 15 bases lay in between. This CDR3 is 14 amino acids long. For the CDR3, the DNA is TGTGCCAGTAGTTGGTCGGGAGCTGCTGATACGCAGTATTTT. Protein product: CASSWSGAADTQYF.

The rearrangement uses TRBV6-5 and TRBJ2-1; TRBD1 agrees at 7 bases. The germline V gene encodes CDR1 MNHEY and CDR2 SVGAGI. The CDR3 extends over 14 amino acids. J gave up 2 bases and V 6 bases, and 4 bases lay outside the gene matches. The CDR3: CASRKGTAYNEQFF. CDR3 bases: TGTGCCAGCAGAAAAGGGACAGCCTACAATGAGCAGTTCTTC.

There are a few counts of this clone. CDR3 in amino acids: CSVDGQGRDPYEQYF. For the CDR3, the DNA is TGCAGCGTGGATGGACAGGGGCGAGATCCTTACGAGCAGTACTTC. V is TRBV29-1 and J is TRBJ2-7; 9 positions match TRBD1. The J segment lost 4 bases and the V segment lost 6 bases, leaving 13 bases of the junction unmatched. This CDR3 has 15 residues. Germline lookup yields CDR1 SQVTM and CDR2 ANQGSEA.

This sequence joins TRBV4-3 and TRBJ2-2; 14 bases fit TRBD2. This CDR3 spans 19 amino acids. V shed 4 bases and J 2 bases; nucleotides not matched to a gene: 9. The germline V gene has CDR1 LGHNA and CDR2 YSLEER. This CDR3 is CASSLLEGLAGVNTGELFF. In DNA, the CDR3 is TGCGCCAGCAGCCTACTTGAGGGACTAGCGGGAGTAAACACCGGGGAGCTGTTTTTT.

The chain recombines TRBV30 with TRBJ1-5, with no clear D. V shed 3 bases and J shed 7 bases, with 13 bases lying between them. The V gene's germline CDR1 is GTSNPN and CDR2 SVGIG (reference sequence). The CDR3 is made up of 13 amino acids. The CDR3 is CAWSAPLAQPQHF. The CDR3 region has the DNA TGTGCCTGGAGCGCTCCCTTGGCCCAGCCCCAGCATTTT. Looking up the rest from reference TRBV30 and TRBJ1-5 gives the full variable domain: SQTIHQWPATLVQPVGSPLSLECTVEGTSNPNLYWYRQAAGRGLQLLFYSVGIGQISSEVPQNLSASRPQDRQFILSSKKLLLSDSGFYLCAWSAPLAQPQHFGDGTRLSIL.

The chain carries TRBV10-3 and TRBJ2-1; D gene ambiguous. Germline CDR1 and CDR2: ENHRY and SYGVKD. The CDR3 has 15 residues. V was cut by 2 bases and J by 3 bases, with 11 bases left in between. Here the CDR3 DNA reads TGTGCCATCAGTGAGATGGTAGTAGGCTACAATGAGCAGTTCTTC. Protein: CAISEMVVGYNEQFF.

This clone was seen just once. One end of the junction varies from germline; a read error may be responsible. The chain has TRBV7-3 and TRBJ2-1; TRBD2 matches 8 bases. The germline CDR1 and CDR2 sequences are SGHTA and FQGTGA. This CDR3 has 15 residues. The CDR3 nucleotides are TGTGCCAGCAGCTTACCTAGCGGGTCCTCCAATGAGCAGTTCTTC. This encodes CASSLPSGSSNEQFF.

The chain employs TRBV11-3 and TRBJ1-1; no firm D call. V lost 0 bases and J lost 10, with 9 bases in between. Germline-derived CDR1 and CDR2 are SGHNT and YENEEA. The CDR3 sequence is 12 residues long. The CDR3 DNA reads as TGTGCCAGCAGCTTAGAAAGCGGACCAGCTTTCTTT. Its protein is CASSLESGPAFF. Full variable domain (rest looked up from reference TRBV11-3 and TRBJ1-1): EAGVVQSPRYKIIEKKQPVAFWCNPISGHNTLYWYLQNLGQGPELLIRYENEEAVDDSQLPKDRFSAERLKGVDSTLKIQPAELGDSAVYLCASSLESGPAFFGQGTRLTVV.

This clone was observed once. The chain employs TRBV3-1 (or the pseudogene TRBV3-2) and TRBJ1-5; a weak D match, TRBD1 (5 bases). The germline CDR1 and CDR2 sequences are LGHDT and YNNKEL (reference sequence). Between the trimmed V and J ends, which lost 4 bases and 7 bases, there was a span of 14 bases. The CDR3 consists of 14 residues. The DNA for the CDR3 is TGTGCCAGCAGCCGGGACCAGGTTTCGCAGCCCCAGCATTTT. It specifies CASSRDQVSQPQHF.

V and J are TRBV28 and TRBJ1-1; D ambiguous. The CDR3 runs 16 residues. V lost 1 base and J 10 bases, leaving 22 bases between the germline ends. CDR1 and CDR2 from the germline V gene are MDHEN and SYDVKM. The CDR3 protein is CASSLSGPLRSLGAFF. Here the CDR3 DNA reads TGTGCCAGCAGTTTATCGGGCCCTCTTCGGTCGTTGGGAGCTTTCTTT.

The chain joins TRBV28 to TRBJ1-2; D is uncertain. The CDR3 loop spans 12 amino acids. Germline V gene sequence: CDR1 MDHEN, CDR2 SYDVKM. V lost 6 bases, J lost 1 base, and 6 bases lay in between. CDR3 protein: CASSRSNYGYTF. The CDR3 DNA reads as TGTGCCAGCAGCCGAAGTAACTATGGCTACACCTTC.

The V call is TRBV12-5, the J call TRBJ2-4, with 9 bases fitting TRBD1. Germline CDR1 and CDR2: LGHNT and FRNRAP. Trimming took 5 bases from V and 7 from J; bases not matched to a gene: 3. The CDR3 runs to 13 residues. As DNA, the CDR3 is TGTGCTAGTGGTGCAGACAGGGGGAACATTCAGTACTTC. The encoded protein is CASGADRGNIQYF.

This chain uses TRBV9 with TRBJ1-3; D gene uncertain. V dropped 0 bases and J dropped 0 bases, with 10 bases sitting between them. The CDR3 contains 16 residues. The germline V gene encodes CDR1 SGDLS and CDR2 YYNGEE. CDR3 bases: TGTGCCAGCAGCGTAGTTAACGGGTTCTCTGGAAACACCATATATTTT. This codes for CASSVVNGFSGNTIYF.

This sequence joins TRBV7-2 and TRBJ1-2, with D possibly TRBD1 on 5 matching bases. Germline CDR1 reads SGHTA; CDR2 reads FQGNSA. The CDR3 totals 15 residues. The V end was cut by 3 bases, the J end by 4 bases, with 15 bases between. CDR3 nucleotides: TGTGCCAGCAGCTTCTACCGGGACGCTAGCTATGGCTACACCTTC. The encoded protein is CASSFYRDASYGYTF.

The chain combines TRBV14 with TRBJ1-1, with 7 positions matching TRBD1. Germline assignment: CDR1 SGHDN and CDR2 FVKESK. The CDR3 totals 15 residues. Germline trimming cut 4 bases from V and 0 bases from J; bases unmatched to any gene: 5. CDR3 amino acids: CASSPLGQVNTEAFF. The CDR3 DNA reads TGTGCCAGCAGCCCACTAGGACAGGTGAACACTGAAGCTTTCTTT.

A few counts support this clone. J is TRBJ1-1 and V is TRBV27; unclear D gene. The CDR3 extends over 14 amino acids. V was trimmed by 3 bases and J by 0 bases, leaving 8 bases between them. In germline, CDR1 is MNHEY, CDR2 SMNVEV (reference sequence). The CDR3: CASSFNRMNTEAFF. In nucleotides, the CDR3 is TGTGCCAGCAGTTTTAACAGAATGAACACTGAAGCTTTCTTT.

This chain connects TRBV27 to TRBJ1-1; 8 bases agree with TRBD1. There are 14 residues in the CDR3. CDR1 is MNHEY and CDR2 is SMNVEV in the germline V gene (reference sequence). Germline trimming cut 8 bases from V and 4 bases from J; bases unmatched to any gene: 9. Written as DNA, the CDR3 is TGTGCCAGCCGAATTTTGGGACAGGCCACTGAAGCTTTCTTT. Encoded protein: CASRILGQATEAFF.

The J gene is TRBJ2-7, the V gene TRBV11-2, with a tentative D call TRBD2 (5 bases). The germline V and J ends were trimmed by 3 bases and 0 bases, with 9 bases remaining between them. CDR3 length: 14 amino acids. Germline CDR1 SGHAT, CDR2 FQNNGV. CDR3: CASSLDFFSYEQYF. The CDR3 DNA is TGTGCCAGCAGCTTGGACTTTTTCTCCTACGAGCAGTACTTC.

The chain is built from TRBV7-2 and TRBJ2-5; TRBD1 is a possible D gene (5 bases). Germline values: CDR1 SGHTA, CDR2 FQGNSA. This CDR3 is built from 14 residues. Trimming removed 2 bases at V and 4 bases at J, with 11 bases between. CDR3 nucleotide sequence: TGTGCCAGCAGCTTACGATACCAGGGAGAGACCCAGTACTTC. As protein: CASSLRYQGETQYF.

CDR3 protein: CASSVQSSGNTIYF. The CDR3 region has the DNA TGTGCCAGCAGCGTACAGAGCTCTGGAAACACCATATATTTT. The chain uses TRBV9 and TRBJ1-3; D not resolved. Germline V gene lookup returns CDR1 SGDLS and CDR2 YYNGEE. The CDR3 has 14 residues. V was trimmed by 1 base and J by 0 bases, leaving 5 bases between them.

The chain combines TRBV7-2 with TRBJ2-7, with 7 bases lining up with TRBD1. J was trimmed by 2 bases and V by 3 bases; bases with no gene match: 7. Germline V CDR1 and CDR2: SGHTA, FQGNSA. CDR3 length: 15 amino acids. The CDR3 DNA reads as TGTGCCAGCAGCTTTTTTCGGACAGGCACCTACGAGCAGTACTTC. Protein: CASSFFRTGTYEQYF.

The chain combines TRBV6-2 or TRBV6-3 with TRBJ2-7; 7 bases are shared with TRBD2. The CDR3 runs to 15 residues. Unmatched junction bases numbered 7, after V lost 2 bases and J lost 3 bases. In germline, CDR1 is MNHEY, CDR2 SVGEGT. Written as DNA, the CDR3 is TGTGCCAGCAGTTACCGGGCTAGCGGCCTCTACGAGCAGTACTTC. This translates into CASSYRASGLYEQYF.

The chain recombines TRBV27 with TRBJ1-4, with D unclear. V lost 3 bases and J 7 bases, leaving 9 bases between the germline ends. The CDR3 spans 13 residues. Germline-derived CDR1 and CDR2 are MNHEY and SMNVEV (reference sequence). Here the CDR3 DNA reads TGTGCCAGCAGTTTCGGACGGCTTGAAAAACTGTTTTTT. It translates to CASSFGRLEKLFF.

This chain uses TRBV28 with TRBJ1-3, with D unresolved. The CDR3 is 11 amino acids. Trimming removed 5 bases from V and 5 bases from J, with 4 bases in between. Germline CDR1 and CDR2: MDHEN and SYDVKM. The CDR3, as DNA: TGTGCCAGCAGTATCCGAAACACCATATATTTT. It encodes CASSIRNTIYF. The complete variable domain, with remaining parts taken from reference TRBV28 and TRBJ1-3, reads DVKVTQSSRYLVKRTGEKVFLECVQDMDHENMFWYRQDPGLGLRLIYFSYDVKMKEKGDIPEGYSVSREKKERFSLILESASTNQTSMYLCASSIRNTIYFGEGSWLTVV.

This clone was seen only once. V usage is TRBV24-1 and J usage is TRBJ2-3, with a tentative D call TRBD2 (5 bases). Germline CDR1 reads KGHDR; CDR2 reads SFDVKD. The CDR3 has 16 amino acids. V lost 1 base to trimming and J lost 0 bases, with 10 bases between them. CDR3 bases: TGTGCCACCAGTGATTTAGGACTCCTTAGCACAGATACGCAGTATTTT. This gives the protein CATSDLGLLSTDTQYF.